What follows are 23 T cell receptor beta chains derived from one specimen sequenced in a study of cytomegalovirus exposure and HLA in healthy donors. With 60 Vbeta and 13 Jbeta primers, the PCR was carried out. Clones were read by immunoSEQ multiplex PCR, and TCRdb kept only the in-frame ones, dropping some. This sample's clone table lists over 35,000 clones. Sequencing input: PBMCs. The receptors were sampled from a woman aged 25 to 45 in good health and CMV-seronegative.

The chain couples TRBV7-9 to TRBJ2-3; 8 bases match TRBD2. Germline CDR1 and CDR2: SEHNR and FQNEAQ (reference sequence). V trimming: 2 bases; J trimming: 5 bases; junction bases outside the gene matches: 9. CDR3 length: 16 residues. In DNA, the CDR3 is TGTGCCAGCAGCTTATTGTCCGGGACTAGTGGAGATACGCAGTATTTT. Amino acids: CASSLLSGTSGDTQYF.

The V call is TRBV10-3, the J call TRBJ2-2, with TRBD1 matching 9 bases. Germline CDR1 and CDR2: ENHRY and SYGVKD. Germline trimming cut 10 bases from V and 5 bases from J; bases unmatched to any gene: 5. This CDR3 contains 13 residues. The CDR3 reads CARGQGTTGELFF. The CDR3 nucleotides are TGTGCCAGAGGACAGGGGACTACCGGGGAGCTGTTTTTT.

This chain uses TRBV11-2 with TRBJ2-7, with D unresolved. V lost 1 base, J lost 2 bases, and 3 bases lay in between. The CDR3 contains 12 residues. Germline assignment: CDR1 SGHAT and CDR2 FQNNGV. The CDR3 coding sequence is TGTGCCAGCAGCTTAGCTACCTACGAGCAGTACTTC. Its translation is CASSLATYEQYF.

Here the CDR3 reads CASSQDTTREQFF. DNA for the CDR3: TGCGCCAGCAGCCAAGATACCACTCGAGAGCAGTTCTTC. V usage is TRBV4-3 and J usage is TRBJ2-1; D is unclear. V gave up 0 bases and J gave up 10 bases, with 10 bases separating them. Germline CDR1 LGHNA, CDR2 YSLEER. CDR3 length equals 13 residues.

The J gene is TRBJ2-5, the V gene TRBV30; 14 bases align to TRBD2. The CDR3 sequence is 15 residues long. CDR1 and CDR2 (germline): GTSNPN, SVGIG (reference sequence). The J segment lost 5 bases and the V segment lost 1 base, leaving 3 bases of the junction unmatched. CDR3 in DNA: TGTGCCTGGAGTGGGGGACTAGCGGGAGCCGAGACCCAGTACTTC. This encodes CAWSGGLAGAETQYF.

The rearrangement uses TRBV19 and TRBJ2-7, with 8 bases that match TRBD1. The CDR3 consists of 13 residues. The germline gives CDR1 LNHDA, CDR2 SQIVND (reference sequence). Germline trimming cut 5 bases from V and 7 bases from J; bases unmatched to any gene: 7. This CDR3 reads CASSWQGAREQYF. The CDR3 DNA follows: TGTGCCAGTAGTTGGCAGGGGGCGAGGGAGCAGTACTTC.

The chain recombines TRBV5-1 with TRBJ1-1; 8 bases line up with TRBD1. The CDR3 has 14 residues. Looked up from germline, CDR1 is SGHRS and CDR2 is YFSETQ. V dropped 4 bases and J dropped 1; count of bases not matched to a gene: 3. The CDR3 is CASSPGQGNTEAFF. Here the CDR3 DNA reads TGCGCCAGCAGCCCCGGACAGGGGAACACTGAAGCTTTCTTT.

The chain carries TRBV30 and TRBJ1-5; TRBD1 might be the D (5 bases). Trimming cost V 2 bases and J 3 bases, with 8 bases left between them. The CDR3 is 13 residues long. The germline V gene encodes CDR1 GTSNPN and CDR2 SVGIG (reference sequence). The CDR3 nucleotides read TGTGCCTGGAGTCCAGGGAACAATCAGCCCCAGCATTTT. Its translation is CAWSPGNNQPQHF.

The chain has TRBV19 and TRBJ1-1; TRBD1 matches 9 bases. The CDR3 has 16 residues. With 4 bases clipped from V and 5 bases from J, the junction kept 11 bases outside the gene matches. CDR1 and CDR2 from the germline V gene are LNHDA and SQIVND (reference sequence). Here the CDR3 reads CASSTIDRGRGTEAFF. The CDR3 DNA follows: TGTGCCAGTAGTACAATCGACAGGGGGAGAGGGACTGAAGCTTTCTTT.

The CDR3 DNA reads as TGTGCCAGCAGTTACTTCGGACAGGGGGCATACTATGGCTACACCTTC. This codes for CASSYFGQGAYYGYTF. The chain recombines TRBV6-5 with TRBJ1-2; 11 bases align to TRBD1. Germline V gives CDR1 MNHEY, CDR2 SVGAGI. The V gene end was trimmed by 1 base and the J gene end by 3 bases; junction bases not matched to a gene: 4. The CDR3 is made up of 16 amino acids.

V is TRBV29-1 and J is TRBJ1-4; 9 bases line up with TRBD1. The germline gives CDR1 SQVTM, CDR2 ANQGSEA. This CDR3 is 15 amino acids long. V dropped 0 bases and J dropped 10; count of bases not matched to a gene: 9. CDR3 loop: CSVEDLQGAGVKLFF. The CDR3 region has the DNA TGCAGCGTTGAAGATTTACAGGGGGCAGGTGTAAAACTGTTTTTT.

The chain uses TRBV6-5 and TRBJ2-1; D may be TRBD2 (6 bases). The germline V and J ends were trimmed by 7 bases and 10 bases, with 14 bases remaining between them. CDR3 length: 12 amino acids. Germline V gives CDR1 MNHEY, CDR2 SVGAGI. CDR3 nucleotide sequence: TGTGCCAGCACTAGCGCGGTGTTCGAGCAGTTCTTC. It yields the protein CASTSAVFEQFF.

The chain joins TRBV30 to TRBJ1-2; 9 bases match TRBD1. This CDR3 region has 11 residues. The germline gives CDR1 GTSNPN, CDR2 SVGIG (reference sequence). Germline trimming cut 3 bases from V and 8 bases from J; bases unmatched to any gene: 1. The CDR3 loop reads CAWRDRGGYTF. Written as DNA, the CDR3 is TGTGCCTGGAGGGACAGGGGAGGCTACACCTTC.

V and J are TRBV7-8 and TRBJ2-7; 9 bases agree with TRBD2. CDR1 and CDR2 (germline): SGHVS, FQNEAQ. The CDR3 spans 15 residues. V gave up 1 base and J gave up 3 bases; unmatched junction bases: 4. The CDR3 protein is CASSLETSGHYEQYF. DNA for the CDR3: TGTGCCAGCAGCTTAGAGACTAGCGGACACTACGAGCAGTACTTC.

The rearrangement uses TRBV7-9 and TRBJ2-7; 13 positions agree with TRBD2. The CDR3 spans 16 residues. Per germline, CDR1 SEHNR and CDR2 FQNEAQ (reference sequence). V lost 5 bases, J lost 5 bases, and 9 bases stayed unmatched. The DNA for the CDR3 is TGTGCCAGCAGCCGAGGACTAGCGGGAGAAAGGGACGAGCAGTACTTC. It codes for CASSRGLAGERDEQYF.

This chain connects TRBV4-3 to TRBJ2-1; 13 bases map to TRBD2. Germline values: CDR1 LGHNA, CDR2 YSLEER. The CDR3 runs to 17 residues. The J segment lost 6 bases and the V segment lost 0 bases, leaving 5 bases of the junction unmatched. The CDR3 sequence is CASSQDRTSGRVNEQFF. The CDR3 DNA sequence: TGCGCCAGCAGCCAAGACCGGACTAGCGGGAGAGTCAATGAGCAGTTCTTC.

The genes are TRBV18 and TRBJ2-7; 9 positions match TRBD1. This CDR3 is 14 amino acids long. V shed 2 bases and J 5 bases; nucleotides not matched to a gene: 4. Germline-derived CDR1 and CDR2 are KGHSH and LQKENI. Here the CDR3 reads CASSPGTGNHEQYF. The DNA of the CDR3 is TGTGCCAGCTCACCAGGGACAGGGAACCACGAGCAGTACTTC.

The chain carries TRBV6-1 and TRBJ2-7, with no clear D. In germline, CDR1 is MNHNS, CDR2 SASEGT. This CDR3 spans 15 amino acids. V dropped 2 bases and J dropped 4 bases, with 15 bases sitting between them. The CDR3 coding sequence is TGTGCCAGCAGTGAACCGAGGAAAGCCACTTACGAGCAGTACTTC. It is translated as CASSEPRKATYEQYF.

The rearrangement uses TRBV29-1 and TRBJ1-1; TRBD1 aligns across 8 bases. Germline-derived CDR1 and CDR2 are SQVTM and ANQGSEA. CDR3 length: 13 residues. The CDR3 DNA follows: TGCAGTACTTGGACAGGGTACTACACTGAAGCTTTCTTT. Translated, it gives CSTWTGYYTEAFF.

J is TRBJ1-3 and V is TRBV7-6, with TRBD1 identical over 9 bases. This CDR3 is built from 15 residues. Germline values: CDR1 SGHVS, CDR2 FNYEAQ. V dropped 5 bases and J dropped 2; count of bases not matched to a gene: 4. Written as DNA, the CDR3 is TGTGCCAGCAGCGTGAGACAGGGGGCTGGAAACACCATATATTTT. It codes for CASSVRQGAGNTIYF.

The rearrangement links TRBV5-1 to TRBJ1-1; D unresolved. V lost 0 bases, J lost 2 bases, and 5 bases lay in between. From germline, CDR1 is SGHRS and CDR2 YFSETQ. The CDR3 contains 13 residues. The chain's CDR3 is CASSLDSNTEAFF. Here the CDR3 DNA reads TGCGCCAGCAGCTTGGACAGCAACACTGAAGCTTTCTTT.

The chain couples TRBV11-3 to TRBJ2-7, with unresolved D. This CDR3 comprises 13 residues. Trimming took off 5 bases at V and 2 bases at J, with 10 bases between the two ends. Germline V CDR1 and CDR2: SGHNT, YENEEA. In DNA, the CDR3 is TGTGCCAGCAGCCCCGCACGGGCCTACGAGCAGTACTTC. Translating it yields CASSPARAYEQYF.

This chain uses TRBV11-2 with TRBJ2-3; D may be TRBD2 (6 bases). The CDR3 has 16 residues. V was trimmed by 5 bases and J by 0 bases, leaving 15 bases between them. Germline V gives CDR1 SGHAT, CDR2 FQNNGV. In nucleotides, the CDR3 is TGTGCCAGCAGCCAATCTAGCGCACCTAGCACAGATACGCAGTATTTT. It codes for CASSQSSAPSTDTQYF.